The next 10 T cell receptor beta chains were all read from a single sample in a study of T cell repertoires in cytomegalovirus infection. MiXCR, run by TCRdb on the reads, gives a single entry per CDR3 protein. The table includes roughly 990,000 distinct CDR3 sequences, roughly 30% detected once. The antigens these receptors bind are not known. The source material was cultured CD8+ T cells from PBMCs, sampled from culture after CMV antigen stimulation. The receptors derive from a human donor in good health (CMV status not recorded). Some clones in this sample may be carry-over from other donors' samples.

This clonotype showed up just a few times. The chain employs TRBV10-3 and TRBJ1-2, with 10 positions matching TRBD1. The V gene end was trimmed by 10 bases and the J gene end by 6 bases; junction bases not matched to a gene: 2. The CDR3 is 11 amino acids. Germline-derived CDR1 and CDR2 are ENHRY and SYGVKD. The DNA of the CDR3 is TGTGCCAACGGACAGGGGGATGGCTACACCTTC. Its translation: CANGQGDGYTF.

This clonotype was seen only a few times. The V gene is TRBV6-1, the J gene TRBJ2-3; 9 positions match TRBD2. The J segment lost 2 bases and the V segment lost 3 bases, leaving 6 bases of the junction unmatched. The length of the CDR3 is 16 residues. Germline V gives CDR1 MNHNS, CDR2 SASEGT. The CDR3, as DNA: TGTGCCAGCAGTGAGTATAGCGGGGGCACCACAGATACGCAGTATTTT. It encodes CASSEYSGGTTDTQYF.

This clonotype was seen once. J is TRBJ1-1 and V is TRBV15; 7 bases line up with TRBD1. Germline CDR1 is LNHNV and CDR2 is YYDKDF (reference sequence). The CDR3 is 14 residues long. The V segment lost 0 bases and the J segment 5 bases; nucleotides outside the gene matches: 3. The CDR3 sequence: CATSRDQGGTEAFF. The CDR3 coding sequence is TGTGCCACCAGCAGAGATCAGGGGGGAACTGAAGCTTTCTTT.

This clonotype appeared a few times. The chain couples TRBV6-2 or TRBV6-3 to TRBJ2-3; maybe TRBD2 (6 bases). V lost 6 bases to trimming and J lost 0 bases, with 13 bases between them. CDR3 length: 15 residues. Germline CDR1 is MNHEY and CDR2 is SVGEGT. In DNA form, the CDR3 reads TGTGCCAGCAGGGAGGGATCGAGTAGCACAGATACGCAGTATTTT. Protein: CASREGSSSTDTQYF.

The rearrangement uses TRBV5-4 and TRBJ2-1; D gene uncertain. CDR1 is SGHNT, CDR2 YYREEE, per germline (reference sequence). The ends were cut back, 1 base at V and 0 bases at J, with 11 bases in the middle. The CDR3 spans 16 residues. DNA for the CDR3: TGTGCCAGCAGCTTGTTTGGGGTCGGCTCCTACAATGAGCAGTTCTTC. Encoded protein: CASSLFGVGSYNEQFF.

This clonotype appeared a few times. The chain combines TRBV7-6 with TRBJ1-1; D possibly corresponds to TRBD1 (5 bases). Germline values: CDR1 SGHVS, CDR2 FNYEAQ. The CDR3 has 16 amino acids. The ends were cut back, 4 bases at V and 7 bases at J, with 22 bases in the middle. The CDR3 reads CASSSTTGQGLGEAFF. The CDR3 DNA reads TGTGCCAGCAGCTCCACTACGGGGCAGGGATTGGGTGAAGCTTTCTTT.

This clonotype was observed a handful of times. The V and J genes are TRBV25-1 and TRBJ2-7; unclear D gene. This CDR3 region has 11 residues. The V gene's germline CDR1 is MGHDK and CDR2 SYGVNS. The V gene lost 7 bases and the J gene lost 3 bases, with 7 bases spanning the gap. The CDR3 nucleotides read TGTGCCAGCAAAACATACTACGAGCAGTACTTC. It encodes CASKTYYEQYF.

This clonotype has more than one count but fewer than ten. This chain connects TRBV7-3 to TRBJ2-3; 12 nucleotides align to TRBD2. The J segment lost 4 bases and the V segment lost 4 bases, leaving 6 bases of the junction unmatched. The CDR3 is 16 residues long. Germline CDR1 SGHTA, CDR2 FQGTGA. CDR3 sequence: CASSSSSGGAADTQYF. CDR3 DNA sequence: TGTGCCAGCAGCTCCTCTAGCGGGGGGGCCGCAGATACGCAGTATTTT.

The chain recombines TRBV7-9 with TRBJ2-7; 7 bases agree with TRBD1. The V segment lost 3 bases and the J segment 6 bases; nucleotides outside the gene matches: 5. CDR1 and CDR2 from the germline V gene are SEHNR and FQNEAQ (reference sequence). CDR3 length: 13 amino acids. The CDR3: CASSFRQGGEQYF. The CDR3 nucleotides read TGTGCCAGCAGCTTCCGACAGGGCGGCGAGCAGTACTTC.

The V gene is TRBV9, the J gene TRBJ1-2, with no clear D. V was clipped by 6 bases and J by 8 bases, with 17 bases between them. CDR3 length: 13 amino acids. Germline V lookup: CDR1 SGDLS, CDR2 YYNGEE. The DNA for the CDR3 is TGTGCCAGCATCGACCAAGGAGGGCTGGGCTACACCTTC. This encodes CASIDQGGLGYTF. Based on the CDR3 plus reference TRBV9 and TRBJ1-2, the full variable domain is DSGVTQTPKHLITATGQRVTLRCSPRSGDLSVYWYQQSLDQGLQFLIQYYNGEERAKGNILERFSAQQFPDLHSELNLSSLELGDSALYFCASIDQGGLGYTFGSGTRLTVV.